What follows are 25 T cell receptor beta chains derived from one specimen sequenced in a study of T cells in Graves' hyperthyroidism and ophthalmopathy. Amplification of TCR beta CDR3 regions was performed using RNA transcripts as template. RT-PCR in the first round (using the HTBI primer set) targeted the TCR CDR3. Via MiXCR, TCRdb re-called the multiplex PCR reads, giving one row per CDR3 protein. The table includes around 620,000 distinct CDR3 sequences, approximately 15% detected once. Sequencing used blood. The receptors were sampled from a young woman with Graves' ophthalmopathy.

This clonotype was observed at least ten times. This chain connects TRBV7-3 to TRBJ2-3; D not resolved. Germline lookup yields CDR1 SGHTA and CDR2 FQGTGA. The CDR3 has 14 amino acids. Trimming stripped 5 bases from V and 1 base from J, with 10 bases between. CDR3 sequence (DNA): TGTGCCAGCAGCCCCCAACGGGGCACAGATACGCAGTATTTT. Its translation is CASSPQRGTDTQYF.

This clonotype was recorded a few times. The gene calls are TRBV6-1 and TRBJ2-6; D might be TRBD1 or TRBD2, each matching 5 bases. Germline V gives CDR1 MNHNS, CDR2 SASEGT. The V and J ends lost 3 bases and 0 bases respectively, with 6 bases between them. CDR3 size: 15 residues. CDR3 amino acids: CASSDGASGANVLTF. CDR3 DNA: TGTGCCAGCAGTGACGGGGCCTCTGGGGCCAACGTCCTGACTTTC.

This clonotype appeared many times. The chain has TRBV3-2 and TRBJ2-1; TRBD2, the table's D call, was not compared with the DNA. TRBV3-2 is flagged as a pseudogene. This CDR3 is 22 amino acids long. The CDR3 loop is CASSQESSTSGIRGYLGNEQFF. CDR3 nucleotides: TGTGCCAGCAGCCAAGAATCTTCTACTAGCGGGATAAGGGGTTATTTGGGCAATGAGCAGTTCTTC.

The chain uses TRBV7-3 and TRBJ2-3, with D maybe TRBD1 (5 bases). Deletions cut 5 bases from V and 3 bases from J, with 18 bases between. CDR1 SGHTA and CDR2 FQGTGA come from the germline V gene. The CDR3 contains 16 residues. The CDR3 DNA reads as TGTGCCAGCAGCGTAGCTCAAGGGGTCTATACAGATACGCAGTATTTT. As protein: CASSVAQGVYTDTQYF.

This clonotype was seen repeatedly, ten times or more. The rearrangement joins TRBV28 to TRBJ2-7; TRBD1 matches at 9 bases. Trimming removed 5 bases from V and 2 bases from J; junction bases left unmatched: 4. This CDR3 has 14 amino acids. The germline CDR1 and CDR2 sequences are MDHEN and SYDVKM. CDR3 in amino acids: CASSPRTGAYEQYF. In nucleotides, the CDR3 is TGTGCCAGCAGTCCCAGGACAGGGGCCTACGAGCAGTACTTC.

This clonotype came up a few times. The J gene is TRBJ1-5, the V gene TRBV2; D remains unclear. The germline CDR1 and CDR2 sequences are SNHLY and FYNNEI. Trimming stripped 2 bases from V and 13 bases from J, with 15 bases between. This CDR3 contains 13 residues. The DNA for the CDR3 is TGTGCCAGCAGTGAAAGGCAGGTAGATGCGCAGCATTTT. Amino acids: CASSERQVDAQHF. The full variable domain, completed using reference TRBV2 and TRBJ1-5, is EPEVTQTPSHQVTQMGQEVILRCVPISNHLYFYWYRQILGQKVEFLVSFYNNEISEKSEIFDDQFSVERPDGSNFTLKIRSTKLEDSAMYFCASSERQVDAQHFGDGTRLSIL.

In its sample, this clonotype was seen a few times. This chain links TRBV9 with TRBJ2-1; TRBD2 matches 9 bases. The CDR3 runs 20 residues. The V gene end was trimmed by 3 bases and the J gene end by 1 base; junction bases not matched to a gene: 17. The germline CDR1 and CDR2 sequences are SGDLS and YYNGEE. CDR3 sequence reads: CASSGGPDRKRGASYNEQFF. In DNA, the CDR3 is TGTGCCAGCAGCGGAGGCCCCGACCGAAAGCGGGGGGCATCCTACAATGAGCAGTTCTTC.

This clonotype has just a few counts. The gene calls are TRBV6-1 and TRBJ2-1; 8 bases align to TRBD1. J was trimmed by 8 bases and V by 7 bases; bases with no gene match: 10. CDR1 is MNHNS and CDR2 is SASEGT in the germline V gene. The CDR3 extends over 14 amino acids. The CDR3 spells CASTHRGVDDEQFF. The CDR3 nucleotides read TGTGCCAGCACCCACAGGGGGGTGGACGATGAGCAGTTCTTC.

The chain joins TRBV7-3 to TRBJ1-4, with 8 bases identical to TRBD1. This CDR3 has 16 amino acids. The trim removed 2 bases at V and 4 bases at J, leaving 6 bases unmatched. Germline V gene lookup returns CDR1 SGHTA and CDR2 FQGTGA. CDR3 coding DNA: TGTGCCAGCAGCTTAGGGGCAGGGGGCCATAATGAAAAACTGTTTTTT. Translation: CASSLGAGGHNEKLFF.

This clonotype was seen repeatedly, ten times or more. V and J are TRBV6-1 and TRBJ2-7; a weak D match, TRBD1 (6 bases). Deletions cut 9 bases from V and 9 bases from J, with 24 bases between. Germline CDR1 reads MNHNS; CDR2 reads SASEGT. This CDR3 region has 14 residues. The CDR3 region has the DNA TGTGCCAGTAACCCGGGACAAGGATCCGGAGGGCAGTACTTC. This sequence encodes CASNPGQGSGGQYF.

This clonotype came up many times. This sequence joins TRBV6-1 and TRBJ2-3; D may correspond to TRBD1 or TRBD2 (5 bases each). Germline V gene data show CDR1 as MNHNS and CDR2 as SASEGT. The ends were cut back, 4 bases at V and 0 bases at J, with 11 bases in the middle. This CDR3 comprises 15 residues. As DNA, the CDR3 is TGTGCCAGCAGTGCTTGGGGGATCAGCACAGATACGCAGTATTTT. It specifies CASSAWGISTDTQYF.

This clonotype was detected many times. The chain has TRBV10-3 and TRBJ2-7; TRBD2 agrees at 8 bases. Unmatched junction bases numbered 7, after V lost 6 bases and J lost 3 bases. Germline assignment: CDR1 ENHRY and CDR2 SYGVKD. This CDR3 spans 14 amino acids. The CDR3 loop is CAISAGTSDYEQYF. The CDR3 DNA sequence: TGTGCCATCAGCGCCGGGACTAGTGACTACGAGCAGTACTTC.

This clonotype was counted a single time. A much larger clone lies a single base off, so this may be a read error. The V and J genes are TRBV11-3 and TRBJ2-2; 8 nucleotides align to TRBD2. The CDR3 is 16 amino acids. Germline V CDR1 and CDR2: SGHNT, YENEEA. The V gene end was trimmed by 8 bases and the J gene end by 4 bases; junction bases not matched to a gene: 12. Here the CDR3 DNA reads TGTGCCAGCGGCTCTCGGGAGGGGCAGTTCACCGGGGAGCTGTTTTTT. Translating it yields CASGSREGQFTGELFF.

The chain employs TRBV20-1 and TRBJ1-5; TRBD1 is a possible D gene (6 bases). Germline V gene data show CDR1 as DFQATT and CDR2 as SNEGSKA (reference sequence). Trimming took 3 bases from V and 2 from J, leaving 14 bases between them. The CDR3 extends over 15 amino acids. In DNA form, the CDR3 reads TGCAGTGCTAGGATGGGGGCTCAAGGCAATCAGCCCCAGCATTTT. This translates into CSARMGAQGNQPQHF.

This clonotype was seen repeatedly, ten times or more. For the CDR3, the DNA is TGTGCCAGCAGTCCTAGGGACACTAGCAATCAGCCCCAGCATTTT. Protein: CASSPRDTSNQPQHF. The rearrangement links TRBV27 to TRBJ1-5; TRBD1 might be the D (6 bases). The CDR3 consists of 15 residues. Per germline, CDR1 MNHEY and CDR2 SMNVEV (reference sequence). Trimming left V 5 bases short and J 0 bases short, with 11 bases between.

This clonotype was recorded at least ten times. The rearrangement links TRBV3-1 to TRBJ1-2; TRBD1 matches at 7 bases. Germline CDR1 is LGHDT and CDR2 is YNNKEL (reference sequence). V shed 4 bases, J shed 2 bases, and the junction held 7 bases outside the gene matches. The CDR3 totals 15 residues. The CDR3 DNA sequence: TGTGCCAGCAGCCCAGCAGGGGGATCAAACTATGGCTACACCTTC. Its protein product is CASSPAGGSNYGYTF.

This clonotype was observed many times. CDR3 in amino acids: CASSLYPGQGQPQHF. For the CDR3, the DNA is TGTGCCAGCAGCCTCTATCCGGGACAGGGACAGCCCCAGCATTTT. The chain recombines TRBV3-1 with TRBJ1-5, with TRBD1 matching 9 bases. V lost 4 bases, J lost 7 bases, and 8 bases stayed unmatched. There are 15 residues in the CDR3. Looked up from germline, CDR1 is LGHDT and CDR2 is YNNKEL (reference sequence).

This clonotype was observed a few times. A much larger clone is a single base away; this may be a read error. The rearrangement links TRBV28 to TRBJ2-7; D gene ambiguous. CDR3 length: 12 amino acids. Germline V gene data show CDR1 as MDHEN and CDR2 as SYDVKM. CDR3 sequence (DNA): TGTGCCAGCAGTCCGTTCACCTACGGGCAGTACTTC. It encodes CASSPFTYGQYF.

This clonotype was counted many times. The rearrangement links TRBV7-9 to TRBJ2-1; 11 bases match TRBD2. The CDR3 length is 16 residues. Germline trimming cut 5 bases from V and 3 bases from J; bases unmatched to any gene: 6. The germline CDR1 and CDR2 sequences are SEHNR and FQNEAQ (reference sequence). The CDR3 region has the DNA TGTGCCAGCAGCCTGGGACTAGCGGAATTCTACAATGAGCAGTTCTTC. Protein: CASSLGLAEFYNEQFF. Full variable domain (outside the CDR3, taken from reference TRBV7-9 and TRBJ2-1): DTGVSQNPRHKITKRGQNVTFRCDPISEHNRLYWYRQTLGQGPEFLTYFQNEAQLEKSRLLSDRFSAERPKGSFSTLEIQRTEQGDSAMYLCASSLGLAEFYNEQFFGPGTRLTVL.

This clonotype occurred many times. V gene TRBV19 combines with J gene TRBJ1-1, with D maybe TRBD1 (5 bases). From germline, CDR1 is LNHDA and CDR2 SQIVND (reference sequence). This CDR3 is built from 13 residues. Deletions cut 9 bases from V and 1 base from J, with 12 bases between. The CDR3 sequence: CASSFGANTEAFF. Written as DNA, the CDR3 is TGTGCCAGCAGTTTCGGGGCGAACACTGAAGCTTTCTTT.

The chain couples TRBV9 to TRBJ2-7, with 8 bases that match TRBD2. J gave up 5 bases and V 2 bases, and 6 bases lay outside the gene matches. The CDR3 length is 14 residues. Germline V gene data show CDR1 as SGDLS and CDR2 as YYNGEE. CDR3 region: CASSVLSGSNEQYF. As DNA, the CDR3 is TGTGCCAGCAGCGTCTTAAGCGGGAGTAACGAGCAGTACTTC.

In its sample, this clonotype was seen many times. The chain carries TRBV11-2 and TRBJ1-3; no clear D. Deletions cut 1 base from V and 4 bases from J, with 11 bases between. Germline CDR1 and CDR2: SGHAT and FQNNGV. This CDR3 has 15 residues. The CDR3 is CASSLGPNRGNTIYF. CDR3 nucleotides: TGTGCCAGCAGCTTAGGGCCGAACCGAGGAAACACCATATATTTT. Full variable domain (missing parts from reference TRBV11-2 and TRBJ1-3): EAGVAQSPRYKIIEKRQSVAFWCNPISGHATLYWYQQILGQGPKLLIQFQNNGVVDDSQLPKDRFSAERLKGVDSTLKIQPAKLEDSAVYLCASSLGPNRGNTIYFGEGSWLTVV.

This clonotype was detected a few times. V gene TRBV30 combines with J gene TRBJ1-2; possible D gene TRBD1, 5 bases. The CDR3 is made up of 13 amino acids. CDR1 and CDR2 (germline): GTSNPN, SVGIG (reference sequence). V dropped 2 bases and J dropped 4 bases, with 11 bases sitting between them. CDR3 in DNA: TGTGCCTGGAGTTCGACAGATCTCTATGGCTACACCTTC. Translated: CAWSSTDLYGYTF.

This clonotype was observed a handful of times. The chain is built from TRBV6-1 and TRBJ2-2; no definite D call. Germline V gene lookup returns CDR1 MNHNS and CDR2 SASEGT. The CDR3 length is 13 residues. V lost 6 bases and J 0 bases, leaving 5 bases between the germline ends. The CDR3 reads CASRRSNTGELFF. The CDR3 coding sequence is TGTGCCAGCAGACGGTCGAACACCGGGGAGCTGTTTTTT.

This clonotype was recorded at least ten times. The rearrangement joins TRBV2 to TRBJ1-5; D perhaps matches TRBD1 (6 bases). Germline-derived CDR1 and CDR2 are SNHLY and FYNNEI. Trimming left V 4 bases short and J 4 bases short, with 17 bases between. CDR3 size: 16 residues. The CDR3 region has the DNA TGTGCCAGCAGTGCCCCGGGGGGGCAGCAGAATCAGCCCCAGCATTTT. Translated, it gives CASSAPGGQQNQPQHF.